These 23 T cell receptor beta chains originate from one sample sequenced in a study of monozygotic twins with inflammatory bowel disease. TCRdb re-analyzed the 5' RACE reads; it lists each CDR3 protein once, without DNA. This sample's table reports a few hundred thousand distinct CDR3 sequences. The source material was blood. Every receptor here comes from a human donor with ulcerative colitis or Crohn's disease, or a healthy co-twin of an affected twin (not recorded which).

V is TRBV24-1 and J is TRBJ1-5. The CDR3 length is 13 residues. The germline CDR1 and CDR2 sequences are KGHDR and SFDVKD. This CDR3 reads CATSEHTESPQHF.

The chain recombines TRBV20-1 with TRBJ1-6. Germline V lookup: CDR1 DFQATT, CDR2 SNEGSKA (reference sequence). CDR3 length equals 17 residues. The CDR3 sequence is CSASQAGLVVANSPLHF.

The chain carries TRBV18 and TRBJ1-6; the TCRdb D gene call, TRBD1, has no DNA to confirm it. Germline CDR1 KGHSH, CDR2 LQKENI. The CDR3 spans 16 residues. The chain's CDR3 is CASSPPVTGSGPHLHF.

The V call is TRBV5-1, the J call TRBJ2-2; TCRdb picks TRBD1, but there is no DNA to check that call. The CDR3 has 16 residues. The germline CDR1 and CDR2 sequences are SGHRS and YFSETQ. CDR3 region: CASSPRYVQGAGELFF.

The chain links TRBV5-1 to TRBJ2-3; the TCRdb D gene call, TRBD1, has no DNA to confirm it. Germline V CDR1 and CDR2: SGHRS, YFSETQ. This CDR3 is built from 14 residues. CDR3 region: CASSPWGSTDTQYF.

The chain is built from TRBV3-1 and TRBJ1-1; the D call of TRBD1 rests on TCRdb alone, since no DNA is present to check it. In germline, CDR1 is LGHDT, CDR2 YNNKEL (reference sequence). CDR3 length: 16 amino acids. CDR3 protein: CASSPNAARTGREAFF.

The chain has TRBV5-8 and TRBJ2-1. CDR3 length equals 14 residues. CDR1 and CDR2 from the germline V gene are SGHTS and YDEGEE. This CDR3 is CASSLTHFYNEQFF.

This chain joins TRBV6-5 and TRBJ2-7. The CDR3 covers 12 residues. Germline V gene sequence: CDR1 MNHEY, CDR2 SVGAGI. This chain's CDR3 is CASSYSNDEQYF.

The chain employs TRBV12-3 or TRBV12-4 and TRBJ2-1. This CDR3 region has 14 residues. The CDR3 reads CASSFSGHLNEQFF.

The rearrangement links TRBV6-5 to TRBJ1-6. Per the germline V gene, CDR1 is MNHEY and CDR2 is SVGAGI. CDR3 length equals 13 residues. The CDR3 protein is CASTQQGGSPLHF.

This CDR3 reads CASSSGTGFPRDNSPLHF. This chain links TRBV19 with TRBJ1-6; TCRdb returns TRBD1, unconfirmable since there is no DNA. The CDR3 extends over 18 amino acids. Looked up from germline, CDR1 is LNHDA and CDR2 is SQIVND (reference sequence).

The chain employs TRBV4-2 and TRBJ2-7; TCRdb's D gene call, TRBD2, goes unchecked for lack of DNA. CDR3 length: 19 amino acids. Germline CDR1 LGHNA, CDR2 YNFKEQ. CDR3 sequence: CASSLREGSGGSSSYEQYF.

The chain uses TRBV27 and TRBJ2-7; the TCRdb call, TRBD1, lacks DNA for checking. Germline CDR1 is MNHEY and CDR2 is SMNVEV (reference sequence). There are 14 residues in the CDR3. CDR3 amino acids: CASRATGGSYEQYF.

This chain uses TRBV2 with TRBJ1-4; the TCRdb call, TRBD1, lacks DNA for checking. Looked up from germline, CDR1 is SNHLY and CDR2 is FYNNEI. The CDR3 is made up of 18 amino acids. CDR3 protein: CAISRETGETSTNEKLFF.

This sequence joins TRBV6-2 or TRBV6-3 and TRBJ2-2; TCRdb reports TRBD1, a call that lacks DNA to check it against. The CDR3 contains 15 residues. CDR1 is MNHEY, CDR2 SVGEGT, per germline. The CDR3 loop reads CASRPGPYLTGELFF.

This rearrangement joins TRBV20-1 to TRBJ2-3; the D gene TCRdb calls, TRBD1, cannot be checked with no DNA. The CDR3 length is 14 residues. The germline gives CDR1 DFQATT, CDR2 SNEGSKA (reference sequence). This chain's CDR3 is CSASRDWGTDTQYF.

This chain links TRBV5-1 with TRBJ2-1. This CDR3 is 13 amino acids long. Germline V lookup: CDR1 SGHRS, CDR2 YFSETQ. CDR3 residues: CASSRDSNNEQFF.

This chain links TRBV18 with TRBJ2-7. The CDR3 covers 12 residues. Germline V gene sequence: CDR1 KGHSH, CDR2 LQKENI. The CDR3 sequence: CASSPRGDGQYF.

The V and J genes are TRBV3-1 and TRBJ2-2; TCRdb lists TRBD1, though no DNA is available to test this call. Germline V lookup: CDR1 LGHDT, CDR2 YNNKEL (reference sequence). The CDR3 sequence is 16 residues long. CDR3 sequence reads: CASRSGQGYYTGELFF.

The rearrangement uses TRBV6-5 and TRBJ1-1; as DNA is missing, the TRBD1 call by TCRdb cannot be tested. The CDR3 is 16 residues long. Per the germline V gene, CDR1 is MNHEY and CDR2 is SVGAGI. CDR3 amino acids: CASSYYPGQGANEAFF.

This chain uses TRBV30 with TRBJ2-3; TCRdb reports TRBD1, a call that lacks DNA to check it against. Germline CDR1 GTSNPN, CDR2 SVGIG (reference sequence). The CDR3 totals 13 residues. The CDR3 region is CALQGKWADTQYF.

The J gene is TRBJ2-3, the V gene TRBV27; as DNA is missing, the TRBD1 call by TCRdb cannot be tested. Germline V gene sequence: CDR1 MNHEY, CDR2 SMNVEV (reference sequence). The length of the CDR3 is 16 residues. CDR3 protein: CASSLFLRQRTDTQYF.

The CDR3 loop is CASSGQGHEQYF. The chain employs TRBV2 and TRBJ2-7; TCRdb designates TRBD1, a call that cannot be tested without DNA. This CDR3 is built from 12 residues. Germline V gene sequence: CDR1 SNHLY, CDR2 FYNNEI.